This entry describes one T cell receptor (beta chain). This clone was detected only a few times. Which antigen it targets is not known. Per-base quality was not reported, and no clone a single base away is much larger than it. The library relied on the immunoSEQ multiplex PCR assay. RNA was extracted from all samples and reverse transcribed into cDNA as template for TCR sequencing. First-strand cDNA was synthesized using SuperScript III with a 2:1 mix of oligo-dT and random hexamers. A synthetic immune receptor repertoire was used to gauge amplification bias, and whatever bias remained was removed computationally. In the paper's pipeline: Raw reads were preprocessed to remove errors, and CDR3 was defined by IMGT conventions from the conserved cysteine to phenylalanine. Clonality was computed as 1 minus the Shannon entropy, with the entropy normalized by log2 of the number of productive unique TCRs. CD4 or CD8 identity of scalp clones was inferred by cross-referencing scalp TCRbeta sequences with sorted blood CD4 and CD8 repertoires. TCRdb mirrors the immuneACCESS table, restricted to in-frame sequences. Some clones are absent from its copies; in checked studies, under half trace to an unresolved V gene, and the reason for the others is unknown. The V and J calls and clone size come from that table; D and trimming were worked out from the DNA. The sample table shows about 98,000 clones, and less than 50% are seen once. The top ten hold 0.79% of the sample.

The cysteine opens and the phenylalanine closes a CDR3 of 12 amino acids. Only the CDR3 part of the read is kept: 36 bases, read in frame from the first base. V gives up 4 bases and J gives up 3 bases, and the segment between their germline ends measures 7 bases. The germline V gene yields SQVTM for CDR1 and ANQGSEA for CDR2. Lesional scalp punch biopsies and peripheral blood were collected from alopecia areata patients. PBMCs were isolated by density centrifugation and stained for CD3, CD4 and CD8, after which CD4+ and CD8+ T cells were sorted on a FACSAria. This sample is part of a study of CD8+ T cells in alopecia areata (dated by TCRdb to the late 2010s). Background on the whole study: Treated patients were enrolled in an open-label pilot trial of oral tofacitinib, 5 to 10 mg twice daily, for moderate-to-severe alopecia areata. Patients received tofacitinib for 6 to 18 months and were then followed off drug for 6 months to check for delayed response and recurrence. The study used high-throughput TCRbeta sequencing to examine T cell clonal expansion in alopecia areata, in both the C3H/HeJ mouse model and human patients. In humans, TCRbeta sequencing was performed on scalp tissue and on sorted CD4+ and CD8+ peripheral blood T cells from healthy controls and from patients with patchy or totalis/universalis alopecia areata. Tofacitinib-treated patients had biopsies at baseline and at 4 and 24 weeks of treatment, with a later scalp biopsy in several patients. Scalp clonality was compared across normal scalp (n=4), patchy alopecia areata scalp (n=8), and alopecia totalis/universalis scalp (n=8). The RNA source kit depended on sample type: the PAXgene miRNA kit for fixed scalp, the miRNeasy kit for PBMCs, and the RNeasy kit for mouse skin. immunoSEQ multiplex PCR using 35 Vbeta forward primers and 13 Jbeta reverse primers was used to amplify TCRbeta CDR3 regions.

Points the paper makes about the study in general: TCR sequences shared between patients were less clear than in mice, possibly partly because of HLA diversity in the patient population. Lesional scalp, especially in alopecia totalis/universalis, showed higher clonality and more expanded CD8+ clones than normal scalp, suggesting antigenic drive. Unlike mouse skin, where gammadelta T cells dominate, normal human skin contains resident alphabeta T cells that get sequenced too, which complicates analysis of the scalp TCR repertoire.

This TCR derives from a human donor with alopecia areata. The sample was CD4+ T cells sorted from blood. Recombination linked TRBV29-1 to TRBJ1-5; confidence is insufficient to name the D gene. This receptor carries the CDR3 CSVGSYNQPQHF. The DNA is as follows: TGCAGCGTTGGGTCTTACAATCAGCCCCAGCATTTT.